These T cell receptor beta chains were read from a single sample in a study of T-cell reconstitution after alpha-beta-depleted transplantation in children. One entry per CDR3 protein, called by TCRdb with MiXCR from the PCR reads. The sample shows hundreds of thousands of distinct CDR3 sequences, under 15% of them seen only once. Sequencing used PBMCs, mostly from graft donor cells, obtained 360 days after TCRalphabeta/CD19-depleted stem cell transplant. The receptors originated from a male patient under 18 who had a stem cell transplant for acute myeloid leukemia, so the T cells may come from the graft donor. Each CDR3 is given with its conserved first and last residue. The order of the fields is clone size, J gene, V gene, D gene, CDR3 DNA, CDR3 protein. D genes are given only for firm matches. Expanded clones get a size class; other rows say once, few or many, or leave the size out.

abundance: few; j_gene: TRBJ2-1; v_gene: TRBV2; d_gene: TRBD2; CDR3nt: TGTGCCAGCAGTGAGGTAGCGGGACCTTACAATGAGCAGTTCTTC; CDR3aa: CASSEVAGPYNEQFF
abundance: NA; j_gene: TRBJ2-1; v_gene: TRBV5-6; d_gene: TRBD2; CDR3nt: TGTGCCAGCAGCCTATTGTTGCAAGCGGGAGGGCCTGTTACCAATGAGCAGTTCTTC; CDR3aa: CASSLLLQAGGPVTNEQFF
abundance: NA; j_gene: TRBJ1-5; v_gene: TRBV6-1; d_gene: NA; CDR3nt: TGTGCCACCAAGGGCGGGTCGTATGGCAATCAGCCCCAGCATTTT; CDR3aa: CATKGGSYGNQPQHF
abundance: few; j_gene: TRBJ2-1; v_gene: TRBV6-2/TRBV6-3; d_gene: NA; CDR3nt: TGTGCCAGCAGTTATCTGGACGGGACGCGGCACGAGCAGTTCTTC; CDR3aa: CASSYLDGTRHEQFF
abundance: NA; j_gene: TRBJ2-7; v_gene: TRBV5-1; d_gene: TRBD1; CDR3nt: TGCGCCAGCAGCCGCCGGGACAGCTACGAGCAGTACTTC; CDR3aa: CASSRRDSYEQYF
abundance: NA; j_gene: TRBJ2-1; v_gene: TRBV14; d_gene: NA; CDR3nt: TGTGCCAGCAGCAAAGGCAATGAGCAGTTCTTC; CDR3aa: CASSKGNEQFF
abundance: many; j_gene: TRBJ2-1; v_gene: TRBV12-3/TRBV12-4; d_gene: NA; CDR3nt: TGTGCCAGCCGGCGTCCTTCCCGGGGCTACAATGAGCAGTTCTTC; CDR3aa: CASRRPSRGYNEQFF
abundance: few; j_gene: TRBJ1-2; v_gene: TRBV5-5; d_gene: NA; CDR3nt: TGTGCCAGCAGCTTGGAAGGGGGGGCGCTTCCCTATGGCTACACCTTC; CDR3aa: CASSLEGGALPYGYTF
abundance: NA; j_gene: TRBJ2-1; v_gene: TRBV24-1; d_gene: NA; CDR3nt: TGTGCCACCAGTAGCGGACAGCCGAGCTCCTACAATGAGCAGTTCTTC; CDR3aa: CATSSGQPSSYNEQFF
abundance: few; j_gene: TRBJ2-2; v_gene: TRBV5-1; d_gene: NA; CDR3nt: TGCGCCAGCATCGAAGGGACTGGAAGGCCGAACACCGGGGAGCTGTTTTTT; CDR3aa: CASIEGTGRPNTGELFF
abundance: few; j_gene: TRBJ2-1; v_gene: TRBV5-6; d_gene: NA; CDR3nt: TGTGCCAGCACCCCGAGGGGAAAGGGATACAATGAGCAGTTCTTC; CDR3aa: CASTPRGKGYNEQFF
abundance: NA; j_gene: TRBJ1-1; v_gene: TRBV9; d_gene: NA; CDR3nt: TGTGCCAGCAGCGTAGTCAATCACCCGGTGAACACTGAAGCTTTCTTT; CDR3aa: CASSVVNHPVNTEAFF
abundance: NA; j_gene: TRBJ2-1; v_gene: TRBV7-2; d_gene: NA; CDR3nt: TGTGCCAGCAGCTTAGCCAGGACACCTTACAATGAGCAGTTCTTC; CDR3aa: CASSLARTPYNEQFF
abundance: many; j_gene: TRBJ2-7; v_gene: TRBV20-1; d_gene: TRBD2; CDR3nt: TGCAGTGCTAGCCTAGGGACTACCGTACTGGATGGGCAGTACTTC; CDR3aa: CSASLGTTVLDGQYF
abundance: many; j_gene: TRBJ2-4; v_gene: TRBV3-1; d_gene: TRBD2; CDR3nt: TGTGCCAGCAGCCCCAGAAATGCAGCGGGAGTTAACATTCAGTACTTC; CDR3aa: CASSPRNAAGVNIQYF
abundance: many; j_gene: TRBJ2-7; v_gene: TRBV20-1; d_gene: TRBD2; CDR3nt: TGCAGTGCTACTAGCGGGAGCTCCTACGAGCAGTACTTC; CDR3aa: CSATSGSSYEQYF
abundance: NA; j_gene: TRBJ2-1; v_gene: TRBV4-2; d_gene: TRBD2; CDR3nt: TGTGCCAACAGCGGGACCTCCTACAATGAGCAGTTCTTC; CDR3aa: CANSGTSYNEQFF
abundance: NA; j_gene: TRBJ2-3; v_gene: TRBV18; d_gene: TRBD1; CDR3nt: TGTGCCAGCTCACCGAACCACCAGGGGGCGTCCACAGATACGCAGTATTTT; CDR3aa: CASSPNHQGASTDTQYF
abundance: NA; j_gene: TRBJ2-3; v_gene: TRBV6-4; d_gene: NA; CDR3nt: TGTGCCAGCAGTGAGGGGAGCAGCTCCACAGATACGCAGTATTTT; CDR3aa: CASSEGSSSTDTQYF
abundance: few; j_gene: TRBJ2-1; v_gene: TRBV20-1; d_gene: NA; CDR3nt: TGCAGTGCTAGTCCCCTTTTTGAGCAGTTCTTC; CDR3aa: CSASPLFEQFF
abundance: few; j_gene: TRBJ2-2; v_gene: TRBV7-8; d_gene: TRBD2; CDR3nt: TGTGCCAGCAGCTTAAGTCTAGCGGGGCCGAACACCGGGGAGCTGTTTTTT; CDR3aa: CASSLSLAGPNTGELFF
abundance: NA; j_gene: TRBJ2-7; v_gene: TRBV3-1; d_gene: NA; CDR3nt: TGTGCCAGCAGCCAAGTTCTAAAGACAGGAGGGCACGAGCAGTACTTC; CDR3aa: CASSQVLKTGGHEQYF
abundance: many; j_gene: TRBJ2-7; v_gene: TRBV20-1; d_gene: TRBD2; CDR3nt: TGCAGTGCTAGAGGATTTGGGCGGGAGGGCCCCTCCGAGCAGTACTTC; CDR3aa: CSARGFGREGPSEQYF
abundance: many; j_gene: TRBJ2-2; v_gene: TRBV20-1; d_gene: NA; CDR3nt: TGCAGTGCGGGGAACACCGGGGAGCTGTTTTTT; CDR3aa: CSAGNTGELFF
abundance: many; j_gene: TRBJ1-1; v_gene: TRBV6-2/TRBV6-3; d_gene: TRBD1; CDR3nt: TGTGCCAGCAGTTACCGTACCCCGGGACAGATGAACACTGAAGCTTTCTTT; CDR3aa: CASSYRTPGQMNTEAFF
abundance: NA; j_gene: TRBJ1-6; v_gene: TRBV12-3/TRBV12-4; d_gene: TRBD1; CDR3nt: TGTGCCAGCAGTACAGGGACAGGGGCTGGGAATTCACCCCTCCACTTT; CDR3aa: CASSTGTGAGNSPLHF
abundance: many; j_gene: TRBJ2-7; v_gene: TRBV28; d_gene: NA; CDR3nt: TGTGCCAGCAGCTCTCCGATGGGGATTACCTACGAGCAGTACTTC; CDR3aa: CASSSPMGITYEQYF
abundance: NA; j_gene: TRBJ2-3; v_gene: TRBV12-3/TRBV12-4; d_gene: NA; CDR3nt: TGTGCCAGCAGTTTGGGCGGGCCGACTAGCACAGATACGCAGTATTTT; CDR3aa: CASSLGGPTSTDTQYF
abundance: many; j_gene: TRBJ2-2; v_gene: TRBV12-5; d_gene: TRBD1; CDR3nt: TGTGCTAGTGGTCAGGGGGCGCACACCGGGGAGCTGTTTTTT; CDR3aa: CASGQGAHTGELFF
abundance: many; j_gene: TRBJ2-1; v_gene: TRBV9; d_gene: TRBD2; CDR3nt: TGTGCCAGCAGCTCTGGCGGGAGATCCTACAATGAGCAGTTCTTC; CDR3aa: CASSSGGRSYNEQFF
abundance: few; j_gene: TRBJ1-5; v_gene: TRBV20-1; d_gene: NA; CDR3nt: TGCAGTGGATGGACCGCCAATAAGCCCCAGCATTTT; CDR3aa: CSGWTANKPQHF
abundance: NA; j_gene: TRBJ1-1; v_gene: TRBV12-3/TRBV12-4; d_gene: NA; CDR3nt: TGTGCCAGCAGCCGGGGAAGTCCTGAAGCTTTCTTT; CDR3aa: CASSRGSPEAFF